The rows below give T cell receptor beta chains drawn from one sample of a study of shared clonotypes between healthy human individuals. Profiling relied on immunoSEQ multiplex PCR, and the TCRdb table lists in-frame clones only, not all of them. The data show around 1.9 million clones, 93% seen once. The sample comprised naive CD8+ T cells from PBMCs. The receptors come from a man aged 18 to 29 in good health. Some clones in this sample may be carry-over from other donors' samples. Each CDR3 is given with its conserved first and last residue. The D gene is left open where the match is weak. Clone sizes are given selectively: once, few, many, or a class where the clone is expanded.

>TRBD1|TRBJ1-1|TRBV5-1|-
CASSLSGTGVMRNTEAFF
TGCGCCAGCAGCCTGTCCGGGACAGGGGTCATGCGGAACACTGAAGCTTTCTTT
>-|TRBJ2-7|TRBV29-1|-
CSVRLGLRYEQYF
TGCAGCGTTCGACTGGGACTTCGCTACGAGCAGTACTTC
>TRBD2|TRBJ2-1|TRBV27|-
CASSLVGLAGVDEQFF
TGTGCCAGCAGTTTAGTCGGACTAGCGGGAGTGGATGAGCAGTTCTTC
>-|TRBJ2-7|TRBV7-8|-
CASSLVFGGRRDEQYF
TGTGCCAGCAGCTTAGTCTTCGGGGGACGCCGGGACGAGCAGTACTTC
>TRBD1|TRBJ1-2|TRBV19|-
CASSWTGGLGDSYTF
TGTGCCAGTAGCTGGACAGGGGGTCTCGGTGATTCCTACACCTTC
>TRBD2|TRBJ2-5|TRBV4-3|-
CASSPKWRERGETQYF
TGCGCCAGCAGTCCGAAGTGGCGGGAGCGGGGAGAGACCCAGTACTTC
>-|TRBJ1-4|TRBV7-9|-
CASSPPGAREKLFF
TGTGCCAGCAGCCCCCCAGGGGCTAGAGAAAAACTGTTTTTT
>TRBD2|TRBJ2-7|TRBV14|-
CASSQDGQRGLAGQYEQYF
TGTGCCAGCAGCCAAGACGGACAGAGGGGACTAGCGGGACAGTACGAGCAGTACTTC
>TRBD2|TRBJ2-1|TRBV7-8|-
CASSLYSGTYNEQFF
TGTGCCAGCAGCTTATACAGCGGGACGTACAATGAGCAGTTCTTC
>-|TRBJ2-2|TRBV9|once
CASSVSPGWNSGELFF
TGTGCCAGCAGCGTATCCCCGGGCTGGAATAGCGGGGAGCTGTTTTTT
>-|TRBJ2-1|TRBV5-1|-
CASSLEAHSYNEQFF
TGCGCCAGCAGCTTAGAGGCCCACTCCTACAATGAGCAGTTCTTC
>TRBD1|TRBJ2-1|TRBV7-9|-
CASSLSFRDSQFF
TGTGCCAGCAGCTTATCATTCAGGGACAGCCAGTTCTTC
>-|TRBJ2-5|TRBV4-1|-
CASSQVVSGFQETQYF
TGCGCCAGCAGCCAAGTTGTTAGCGGATTCCAAGAGACCCAGTACTTC
>-|TRBJ1-2|TRBV9|once
CASSVDVGGYGYTF
TGTGCCAGCAGCGTAGACGTGGGGGGCTATGGCTACACCTTC
>-|TRBJ2-3|TRBV7-7|-
CASSDTRAGNPDTQYF
TGTGCCAGCAGCGATACGCGGGCAGGGAACCCAGATACGCAGTATTTT
>-|TRBJ1-1|TRBV13|-
CASSLGPKAEAFF
TGTGCCAGCAGCTTAGGCCCGAAAGCTGAAGCTTTCTTT
>-|TRBJ1-2|TRBV9|-
CASSAPGGVNYGYTF
TGTGCCAGCAGCGCCCCGGGGGGGGTTAACTATGGCTACACCTTC
>-|TRBJ2-7|TRBV21-1|-
CASSKESHRALYEQYF
TGTGCCAGCAGCAAAGAATCCCACAGGGCCCTCTACGAGCAGTACTTC
>-|TRBJ2-7|TRBV19|-
CASSTYAPYYEQYF
TGTGCCAGTAGTACTTACGCGCCCTACTACGAGCAGTACTTC
>TRBD1|TRBJ2-7|TRBV29-1|-
CSVEGTGGPSGDYEQYF
TGCAGCGTTGAAGGGACAGGGGGACCCAGCGGAGACTACGAGCAGTACTTC
>TRBD1|TRBJ1-5|TRBV18|once
CASSPKNINYRDSGNQPQHF
TGTGCCAGCTCACCTAAAAACATAAATTACCGGGACAGTGGTAATCAGCCCCAGCATTTT
>-|TRBJ2-7|TRBV7-9|-
CASSGARYEQYF
TGTGCCAGCAGCGGGGCTCGCTACGAGCAGTACTTC
>-|TRBJ2-5|TRBV6-5|-
CASSYSSYQETQYF
TGTGCCAGCAGTTACAGTTCTTACCAAGAGACCCAGTACTTC
>TRBD2|TRBJ2-7|TRBV28|-
CASSFAALAGVYEQYF
TGTGCCAGCAGTTTTGCCGCACTAGCGGGAGTGTACGAGCAGTACTTC
>-|TRBJ2-4|TRBV5-1|-
CASSLVLLESAKNIQYF
TGCGCCAGCAGCTTGGTACTTCTGGAGTCGGCCAAAAACATTCAGTACTTC